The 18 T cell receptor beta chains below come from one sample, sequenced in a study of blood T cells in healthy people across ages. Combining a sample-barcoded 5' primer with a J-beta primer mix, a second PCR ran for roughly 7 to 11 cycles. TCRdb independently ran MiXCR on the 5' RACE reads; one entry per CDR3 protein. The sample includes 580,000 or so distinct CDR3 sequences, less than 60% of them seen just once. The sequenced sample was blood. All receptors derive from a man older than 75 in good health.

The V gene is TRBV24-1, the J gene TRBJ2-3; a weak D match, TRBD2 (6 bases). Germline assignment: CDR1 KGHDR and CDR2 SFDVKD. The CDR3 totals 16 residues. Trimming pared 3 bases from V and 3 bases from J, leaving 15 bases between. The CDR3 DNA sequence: TGTGCCACCAGTGATCCCACTAGCAGGAGGACAGATACGCAGTATTTT. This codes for CATSDPTSRRTDTQYF.

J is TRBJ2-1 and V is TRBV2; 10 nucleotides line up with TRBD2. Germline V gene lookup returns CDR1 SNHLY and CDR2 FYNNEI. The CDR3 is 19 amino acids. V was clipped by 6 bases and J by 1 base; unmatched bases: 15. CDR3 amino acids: CASRMGGLAGAGSYNEQFF. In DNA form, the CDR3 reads TGTGCCAGCAGGATGGGAGGGCTAGCGGGGGCTGGTTCCTACAATGAGCAGTTCTTC.

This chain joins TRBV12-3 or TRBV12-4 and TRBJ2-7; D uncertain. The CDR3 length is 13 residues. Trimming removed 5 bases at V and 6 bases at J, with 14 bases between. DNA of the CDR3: TGTGCCAGCAGTCGGCCGCCTAGGGCCGAGCAGTACTTC. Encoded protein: CASSRPPRAEQYF.

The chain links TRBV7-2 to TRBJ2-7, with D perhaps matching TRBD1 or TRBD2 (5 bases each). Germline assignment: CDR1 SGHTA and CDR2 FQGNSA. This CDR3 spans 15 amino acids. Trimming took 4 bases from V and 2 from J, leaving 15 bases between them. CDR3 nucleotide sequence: TGTGCCAGCAGCTCCCGATGGGACGGGACCTACGAGCAGTACTTC. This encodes CASSSRWDGTYEQYF.

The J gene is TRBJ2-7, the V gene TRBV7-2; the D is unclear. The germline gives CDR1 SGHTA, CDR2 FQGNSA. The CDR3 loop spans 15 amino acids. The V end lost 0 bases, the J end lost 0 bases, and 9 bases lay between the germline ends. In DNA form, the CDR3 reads TGTGCCAGCAGCTTAGCGCGTCCGAGCTCCTACGAGCAGTACTTC. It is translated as CASSLARPSSYEQYF.

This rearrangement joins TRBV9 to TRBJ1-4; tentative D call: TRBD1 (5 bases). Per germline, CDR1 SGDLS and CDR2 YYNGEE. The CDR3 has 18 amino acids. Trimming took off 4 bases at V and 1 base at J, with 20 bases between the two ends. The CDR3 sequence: CASSPRDSALRTNEKLFF. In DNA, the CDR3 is TGTGCCAGCAGCCCCCGGGACTCCGCCTTGCGAACTAATGAAAAACTGTTTTTT.

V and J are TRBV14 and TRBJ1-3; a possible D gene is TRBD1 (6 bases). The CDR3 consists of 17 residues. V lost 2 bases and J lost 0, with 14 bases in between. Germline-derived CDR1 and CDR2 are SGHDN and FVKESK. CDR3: CASSQLPGANSGNTIYF. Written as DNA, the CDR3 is TGTGCCAGCAGCCAACTGCCGGGGGCGAACTCTGGAAACACCATATATTTT.

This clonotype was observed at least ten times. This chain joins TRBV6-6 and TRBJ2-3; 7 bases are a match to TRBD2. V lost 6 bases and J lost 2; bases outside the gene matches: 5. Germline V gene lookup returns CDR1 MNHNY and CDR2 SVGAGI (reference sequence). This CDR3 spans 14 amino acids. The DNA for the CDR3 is TGTGCCAGCAGCCTAAGCGGGAACACAGATACGCAGTATTTT. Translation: CASSLSGNTDTQYF.

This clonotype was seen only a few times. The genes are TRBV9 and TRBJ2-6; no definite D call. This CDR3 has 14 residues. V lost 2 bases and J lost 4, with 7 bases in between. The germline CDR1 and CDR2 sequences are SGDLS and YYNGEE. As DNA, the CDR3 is TGTGCCAGCAGCGTGGCATCCGGGGCCAACGTCCTGACTTTC. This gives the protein CASSVASGANVLTF.

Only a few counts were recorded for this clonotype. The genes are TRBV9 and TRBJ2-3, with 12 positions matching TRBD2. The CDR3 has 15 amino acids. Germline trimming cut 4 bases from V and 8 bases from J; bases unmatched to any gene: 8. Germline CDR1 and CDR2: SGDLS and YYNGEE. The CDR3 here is CASSLASGRAVTQYF. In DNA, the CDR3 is TGTGCCAGCAGCTTAGCTAGCGGGAGGGCAGTTACGCAGTATTTT. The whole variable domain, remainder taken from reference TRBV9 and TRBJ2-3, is DSGVTQTPKHLITATGQRVTLRCSPRSGDLSVYWYQQSLDQGLQFLIQYYNGEERAKGNILERFSAQQFPDLHSELNLSSLELGDSALYFCASSLASGRAVTQYFGPGTRLTVL.

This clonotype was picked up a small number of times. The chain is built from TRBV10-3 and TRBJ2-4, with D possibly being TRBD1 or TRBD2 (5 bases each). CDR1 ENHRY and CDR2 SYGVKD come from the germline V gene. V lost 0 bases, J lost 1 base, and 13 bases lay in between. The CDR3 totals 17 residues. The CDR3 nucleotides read TGTGCCATCAGTGAGTCACGGGGCTCTTGGGCCAAAAACATTCAGTACTTC. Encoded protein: CAISESRGSWAKNIQYF.

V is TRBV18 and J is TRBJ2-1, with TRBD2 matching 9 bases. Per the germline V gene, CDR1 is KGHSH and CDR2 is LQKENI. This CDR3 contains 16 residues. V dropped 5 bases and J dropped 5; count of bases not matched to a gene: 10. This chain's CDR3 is CASSSAGGQGNNEQFF. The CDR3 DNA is TGTGCCAGCTCATCAGCGGGAGGCCAAGGGAACAATGAGCAGTTCTTC.

In DNA form, the CDR3 reads TGCAGCGTTGCATCAGGGGGCTATGAGCAGTTCTTC. This encodes CSVASGGYEQFF. The chain employs TRBV29-1 and TRBJ2-1; TRBD1 agrees at 8 bases. Trimming removed 4 bases from V and 8 bases from J; junction bases left unmatched: 4. The CDR3 has 12 amino acids. Germline V gene data show CDR1 as SQVTM and CDR2 as ANQGSEA.

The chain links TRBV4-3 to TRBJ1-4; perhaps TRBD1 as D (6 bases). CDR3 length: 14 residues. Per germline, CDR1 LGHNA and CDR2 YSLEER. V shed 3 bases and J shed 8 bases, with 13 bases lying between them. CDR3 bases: TGCGCCAGCAGCCACGCCGGGACACCCGAAAAACTGTTTTTT. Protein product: CASSHAGTPEKLFF.

The CDR3 region has the DNA TGTGCCAGCAGCCCGGGGGGGCTTCCCTACGAGCAGTACTTC. This encodes CASSPGGLPYEQYF. This chain joins TRBV7-9 and TRBJ2-7; the match to TRBD2 covers 8 bases. The J segment lost 2 bases and the V segment lost 5 bases, leaving 5 bases of the junction unmatched. The CDR3 loop spans 14 amino acids. From germline, CDR1 is SEHNR and CDR2 FQNEAQ (reference sequence).

Here the CDR3 DNA reads TGTGCCAGCCATCCGACACCGAACCATGGCTACACCTTC. Amino acids: CASHPTPNHGYTF. V is TRBV6-5 and J is TRBJ1-2; D uncertain. This CDR3 region has 13 residues. Germline values: CDR1 MNHEY, CDR2 SVGAGI. V lost 8 bases and J lost 6, with 16 bases in between.

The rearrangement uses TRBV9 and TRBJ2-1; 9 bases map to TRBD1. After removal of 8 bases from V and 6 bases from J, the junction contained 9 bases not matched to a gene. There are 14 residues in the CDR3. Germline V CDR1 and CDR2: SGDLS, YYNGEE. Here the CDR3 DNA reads TGTGCCAGTGCATCCGGGACAGGGTTCAATGAGCAGTTCTTC. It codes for CASASGTGFNEQFF. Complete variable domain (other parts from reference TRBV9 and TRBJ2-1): DSGVTQTPKHLITATGQRVTLRCSPRSGDLSVYWYQQSLDQGLQFLIQYYNGEERAKGNILERFSAQQFPDLHSELNLSSLELGDSALYFCASASGTGFNEQFFGPGTRLTVL.

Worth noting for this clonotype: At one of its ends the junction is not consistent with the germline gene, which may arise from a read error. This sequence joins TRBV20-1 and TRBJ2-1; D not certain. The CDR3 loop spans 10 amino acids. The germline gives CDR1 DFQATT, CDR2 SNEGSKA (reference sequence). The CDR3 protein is CRARLGLQFF. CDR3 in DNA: TGCAGGGCTAGGCTGGGTCTACAGTTCTTC.